Below, one T cell receptor (beta chain) is given with its context. Its antigen is not identified. These data belong to a study of cytomegalovirus exposure and HLA in healthy donors. Study results and limitations: The study found most TCR sequences rare, yet found some public TCRs in many donors. The study listed under 200 cytomegalovirus-associated TCR beta chains. According to reports, the classifier identified cytomegalovirus status with high specificity and sensitivity.

The data were produced by immunoSEQ multiplex PCR, yet TCRdb's version contains in-frame clones alone and is incomplete. The data contain about 100,000 clones, more than 90% of them singletons. The sequenced sample was PBMCs. This sequence originates from a woman aged 18-29 years in good health and CMV-seronegative.

CDR3 nucleotides: TGTGCCAGCAGCATTTATCTTAGCGGGGGGGCCCCAGATACGCAGTATTTT. It encodes CASSIYLSGGAPDTQYF. The V and J genes are TRBV7-8 and TRBJ2-3; the match to TRBD2 covers 11 bases. The CDR3 spans 17 residues. Unmatched junction bases numbered 11, after V lost 5 bases and J lost 4 bases. Germline V gene data show CDR1 as SGHVS and CDR2 as FQNEAQ.